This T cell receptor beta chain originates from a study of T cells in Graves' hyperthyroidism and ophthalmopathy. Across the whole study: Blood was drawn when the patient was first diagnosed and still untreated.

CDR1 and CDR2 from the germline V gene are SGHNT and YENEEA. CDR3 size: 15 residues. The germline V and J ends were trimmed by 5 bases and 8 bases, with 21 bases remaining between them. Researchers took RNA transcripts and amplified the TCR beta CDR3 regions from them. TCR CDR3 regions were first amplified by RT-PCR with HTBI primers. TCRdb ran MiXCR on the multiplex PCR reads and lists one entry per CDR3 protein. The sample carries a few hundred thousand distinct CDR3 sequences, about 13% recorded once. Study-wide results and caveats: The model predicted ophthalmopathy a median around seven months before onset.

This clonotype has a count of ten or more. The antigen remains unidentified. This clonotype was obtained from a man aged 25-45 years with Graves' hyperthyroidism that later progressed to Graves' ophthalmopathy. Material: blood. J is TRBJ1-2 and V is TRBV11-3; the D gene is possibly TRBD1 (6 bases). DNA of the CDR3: TGTGCCAGCAGCCCTCGACCGAGGCCTCAGGGGGGCTACACCTTC. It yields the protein CASSPRPRPQGGYTF. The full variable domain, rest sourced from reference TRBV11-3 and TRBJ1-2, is EAGVVQSPRYKIIEKKQPVAFWCNPISGHNTLYWYLQNLGQGPELLIRYENEEAVDDSQLPKDRFSAERLKGVDSTLKIQPAELGDSAVYLCASSPRPRPQGGYTFGSGTRLTVV.